This T cell receptor (beta chain) originates from a study of T cells expressing NK-cell markers. TCRdb reanalyzed the 5' RACE reads and collapses them to one entry per CDR3 protein, without DNA. This specimen shows almost 450,000 distinct CDR3 sequences; the ten leading clones hold less than 7.5%. Germline-derived CDR1 and CDR2 are MNHEY and SMNVEV (reference sequence). This CDR3 region has 13 residues. The clonotype originates from a woman between 18 and 75 years old in good health. The V and J genes are TRBV27 and TRBJ2-2. The sequenced sample was blood T cells: a sorted CD56 or NKG2C T cell subset, CD4+ or CD8+ T cells, or bulk PBMC T cells (not recorded which). The CDR3 sequence: CASSLRTSGELFF.